This T cell receptor (beta chain) was documented in a study of cytomegalovirus exposure and HLA in healthy donors. General study findings and limits: An analysis that was carried out later associated 16,951 TCR beta sequences with HLA alleles at 0.05 false discovery rate.

The PCR made use of 60 Vbeta and 13 Jbeta primers. Authors' analysis steps: A later analysis counted 70 million to 85 million unique TCR beta chains, 10 million to 12 million shared. Clones were sequenced by immunoSEQ multiplex PCR, and TCRdb holds only the in-frame ones, with some missing. V, J and clone size reflect that table, while D and trimming were determined from the DNA. The data show over 90,000 clones, 79% seen once. On this clone: The antigen is not known.

CDR1 and CDR2 from the germline V gene are MDHEN and SYDVKM. Trimming removed 6 bases from V and 10 bases from J, with 21 bases in between. This CDR3 has 14 amino acids. The V call is TRBV28, the J call TRBJ1-1; TRBD1 might be the D (6 bases). The receptor was isolated from a man aged 50 to 59 in good health and CMV-seropositive. Sequencing input: PBMCs. CDR3 loop: CASSSRDTSRRAFF. The CDR3 nucleotides read TGTGCCAGCAGCTCCCGGGACACCTCTAGGCGAGCTTTCTTT.